This T cell receptor (beta chain) derives from a study of blood T cell repertoires in COVID-19. Overall study: In each case, the material was cDNA or gDNA derived from T cells, B-cell-depleted T cells, or PBMCs.

Germline CDR1 reads MDHEN; CDR2 reads SYDVKM. This CDR3 region has 16 residues. V lost 5 bases and J lost 1; bases outside the gene matches: 9. In this sample, this clone turned up once. Per the authors' pipeline: Nucleated cell counts were estimated from reference gene primer amplification. Sequencing used immunoSEQ multiplex PCR; TCRdb keeps in-frame clones, though not all of them. The DNA gave D and trimming, while V, J and clone size come from that table. The sample contains 40,000 to 55,000 clones, approximately 78% of which appear only once. Sequenced sample: peripheral blood. This TCR came from a human donor with acute or convalescent COVID-19. The donor label of this sample is uncertain. This chain uses TRBV28 with TRBJ2-7; 9 bases are shared with TRBD1. CDR3 DNA sequence: TGTGCCAGCAGTCCCACAAGGGGGACAGGGTCCTACGAGCAGTACTTC. Translated: CASSPTRGTGSYEQYF.